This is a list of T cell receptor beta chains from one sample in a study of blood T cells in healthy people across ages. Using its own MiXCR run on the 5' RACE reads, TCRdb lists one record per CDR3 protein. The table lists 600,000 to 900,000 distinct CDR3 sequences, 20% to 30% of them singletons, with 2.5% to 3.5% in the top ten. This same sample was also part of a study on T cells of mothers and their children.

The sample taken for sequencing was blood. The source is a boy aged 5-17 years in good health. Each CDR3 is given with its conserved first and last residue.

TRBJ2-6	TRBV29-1	CSAGQGASSGANVLTF
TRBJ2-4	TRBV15	CATSQPGDKNIQYF
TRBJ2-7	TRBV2	CASSTILLLRTGITYEQYF
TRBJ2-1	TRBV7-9	CASSFPERGGQFF
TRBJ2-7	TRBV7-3	CASSLSLEGEQYF
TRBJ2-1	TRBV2	CASSLDREPEQFF
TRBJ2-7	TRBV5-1	CASSLDAAGGSYEQYF
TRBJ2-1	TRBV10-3	CAISESVSPNEQFF
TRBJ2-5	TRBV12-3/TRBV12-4	CASSYRDGQETQYF
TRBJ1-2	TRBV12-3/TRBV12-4	CASTRNQDSSLYGYTF
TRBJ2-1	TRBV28	CASRPVVSYNEQFF
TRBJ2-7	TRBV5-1	CASSWTGTSGGYEQYF
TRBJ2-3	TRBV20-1	CSASYKSSTDTQYF
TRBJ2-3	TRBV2	CASGNRDHGYTQYF
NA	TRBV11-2	CASSLRSTGSSYEQYF
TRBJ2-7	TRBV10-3	CAISDGGGENEQYF
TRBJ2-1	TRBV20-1	CSASPPGSPSRNEQFF
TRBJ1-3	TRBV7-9	CASSSDRDGNTIYF
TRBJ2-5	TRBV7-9	CASSVRTSGGETQYF
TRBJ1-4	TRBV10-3	CAISARDRDNEKLFF
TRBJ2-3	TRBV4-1	CASSQEVTLGTDTQYF
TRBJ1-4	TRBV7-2	CASSLAAGASANEKLFF
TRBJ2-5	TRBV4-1	CASSQPRQGARETQYF
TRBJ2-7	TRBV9	CASSVGTSSGGFSYEQYF
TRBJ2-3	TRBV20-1	CSAREVGMGTDTQYF
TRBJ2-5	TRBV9	CASSPGPLQETQYF
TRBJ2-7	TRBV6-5	CASATVGSYEQYF
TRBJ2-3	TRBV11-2	CASSRDLAGSTDTQYF
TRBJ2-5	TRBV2	CASSPTSLAPFF
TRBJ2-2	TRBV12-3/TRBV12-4	CASSLGQPTGELFF
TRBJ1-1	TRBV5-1	CASSFRDMNTEAFF
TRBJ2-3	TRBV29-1	CSVAGGMLTDTQYF
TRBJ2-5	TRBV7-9	CASTILGTSGPETQYF
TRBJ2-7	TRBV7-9	CASSASGTSGGQRQF
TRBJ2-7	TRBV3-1	CASSQGGAGGEQYF
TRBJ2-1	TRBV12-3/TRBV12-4	CASSFVSSANEQFF
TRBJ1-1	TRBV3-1	CASSRPGSRRTEAFF
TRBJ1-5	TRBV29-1	CSVVTSGNQPQHF
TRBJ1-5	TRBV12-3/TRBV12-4	CASSFIRQPQHF
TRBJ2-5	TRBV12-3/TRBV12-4	CASSWGAGGWETQYF
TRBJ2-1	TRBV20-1	CSARDGRGANEQFF
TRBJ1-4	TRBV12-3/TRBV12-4	CASRRGQASEKLFF
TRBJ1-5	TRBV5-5	CASSLNTGLSQPQHF
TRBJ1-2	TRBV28	CASRDRGPHYGYTF
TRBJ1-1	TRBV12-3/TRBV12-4	CASIRQNTEAFF
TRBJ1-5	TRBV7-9	CASGSQEGQPQHF
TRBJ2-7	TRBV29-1	CSVKDRGLSYEQYF
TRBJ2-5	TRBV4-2	CASSPSGRGQETQHF
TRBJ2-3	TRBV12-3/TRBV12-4	CASRATGLTDTQYF
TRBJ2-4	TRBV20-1	CSAPGLAGGPSIQYF
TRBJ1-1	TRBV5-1	CASSYRAANTEAFF
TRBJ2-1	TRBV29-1	CSVEERTAYNEQFF
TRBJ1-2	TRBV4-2	CASSQDYRGGVYGYTF
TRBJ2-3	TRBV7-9	CASSFSGGWVEDTQYF